This is a list of T cell receptor beta chains from one sample in a study of blood T cell repertoires in COVID-19. Sequencing used immunoSEQ multiplex PCR; TCRdb keeps in-frame clones, though not all of them. Here the sample spans about 99,000 clones, just over 85% being singletons. Sequenced material: peripheral blood. These receptors were obtained from a man aged 50 to 59 with COVID-19, enrolled during active disease. Each CDR3 is given with its conserved first and last residue. The order of the fields is clone size, J gene, V gene, CDR3 length, D gene, CDR3 DNA, CDR3 protein. A D gene is named only where the DNA matches it firmly. Part of the rows lack a size; the others show once, few, many or a class for expanded clones.

>-|TRBJ1-2|TRBV23-1|19|TRBD1
TGCGCCAGCAGTCAATCTACCGGACAGGGAATTCGGGTGTGGGATGGCTACACCTTC
CASSQSTGQGIRVWDGYTF
>-|TRBJ2-5|TRBV7-9|15|TRBD1
TGTGCCAGCAGCTTAGGGACAGGGGTCGAAGAGACCCAGTACTTC
CASSLGTGVEETQYF
>-|TRBJ1-2|TRBV5-1|19|-
TGCGCCAGCAGCTTGGGCTGGACAGCAGACCTCGCAACTATGGCAGGCTACACCTTC
CASSLGWTADLATMAGYTF
>once|TRBJ1-5|TRBV9|14|-
TGTGCCAGCAGCCCCGACTCGGTTAATCAGCCCCAGCATTTT
CASSPDSVNQPQHF
>once|TRBJ1-5|TRBV11-2|13|-
TGTGCCAGCTCGATGGACGGGGGGCAGCCCCAGCATTTT
CASSMDGGQPQHF
>-|TRBJ2-1|TRBV10-2|18|TRBD2
TGCGCCAGCACCACGAAGGGGACTAGCGGGGAATACTCCAATGAGCAGTTCTTC
CASTTKGTSGEYSNEQFF
>-|TRBJ2-7|TRBV7-2|15|TRBD1
TGTGCCAGCAGCCCAGACAGGGGGCAAGGCTACGAGCAGTACTTC
CASSPDRGQGYEQYF
>-|TRBJ1-3|TRBV5-6|15|-
TGTGCCAGCAGCTACGGACAGAGCTCTGGAAACACCATATATTTT
CASSYGQSSGNTIYF
>-|TRBJ1-2|TRBV5-4|11|-
TGTGCCAGCAACTTCGACAGTGACTACACCTTC
CASNFDSDYTF
>-|TRBJ1-4|TRBV4-2|16|-
TGTGCCAGCAGCCAAGATGGCGGGGAGACAAATGAAAAACTGTTTTTT
CASSQDGGETNEKLFF
>-|TRBJ2-5|TRBV6-6|15|-
TGTGCCAGCAGTTACTCAAGGAGGGCCCAAGAGACCCAGTACTTC
CASSYSRRAQETQYF
>-|TRBJ2-5|TRBV7-9|16|-
TGTGCCAGCAGCTTAGTTGGGCAGTTCGTGCAAGAGACCCAGTACTTC
CASSLVGQFVQETQYF
>-|TRBJ1-1|TRBV11-2|18|-
TGTGCCAGCAGCCGATTTGATCCTCGGGAGGGTTGGAACACTGAAGCTTTCTTT
CASSRFDPREGWNTEAFF
>-|TRBJ1-2|TRBV18|14|-
TGTGCCAGCTCACCGGGGAGTATTGGGTATGGCTACACCTTC
CASSPGSIGYGYTF
>once|TRBJ1-4|TRBV3-1/TRBV3-2|16|-
TGTGCCAGCAGCCCCCTACCCTCACCGCTTAATGAAAAACTGTTTTTT
CASSPLPSPLNEKLFF
>-|TRBJ2-5|TRBV5-5|14|TRBD1
TGTGCCAGCAGTTATCAGGGACAGGAAGAGACCCAGTACTTC
CASSYQGQEETQYF
>-|TRBJ2-1|TRBV5-1|16|TRBD1
TGCGCCAGCAGCTTACAGGGGGCCGATACCTACAATGAGCAGTTCTTC
CASSLQGADTYNEQFF
>-|TRBJ2-3|TRBV19|13|-
TGTGCCAGTAGGGTAGCAGGGGCGGATACGCAGTATTTT
CASRVAGADTQYF
>once|TRBJ2-3|TRBV13|16|TRBD2
TGTGCCAGCAGCTGGGGACTAGCGGGTCACACAGATACGCAGTATTTT
CASSWGLAGHTDTQYF
>-|TRBJ2-7|TRBV28|15|TRBD1
TGTGCCAGCAGGGGGGGACAGGGAGGCCCTTACGAGCAGTACTTC
CASRGGQGGPYEQYF
>-|TRBJ1-4|TRBV29-1|12|-
TGCAGCGCCCGGGAGGGGGATGAAAAACTGTTTTTT
CSAREGDEKLFF
>-|TRBJ1-2|TRBV3-1/TRBV3-2|17|-
TGTGCCAGCAGCTATGGACGGGGAATTGGGCTATACTATGGCTACACCTTC
CASSYGRGIGLYYGYTF
>once|TRBJ2-3|TRBV2|15|TRBD2
TGTGCCAGCAGTGAAGCACTAGCGGTGTCGGATACGCAGTATTTT
CASSEALAVSDTQYF
>-|TRBJ2-4|TRBV27|14|-
TGTGCCAGCAGGCCTCAGATATTTTTGGACATTCAGTACTTC
CASRPQIFLDIQYF
>-|TRBJ1-2|TRBV4-1|12|-
TGCGCCAGCAGCTCAAGCGACTATGGCTACACCTTC
CASSSSDYGYTF
>-|TRBJ1-1|TRBV10-3|15|-
TGTGCCATCACACTTGGGAGAGAACCGAGCACTGAAGCTTTCTTT
CAITLGREPSTEAFF
>-|TRBJ1-6|TRBV2|14|TRBD1
TGTGCCAGCAGTGAAGGACAGGGAGGTTCACCCCTCCACTTT
CASSEGQGGSPLHF
>-|TRBJ2-1|TRBV2|16|TRBD2
TGTGCCAGCAGTGTATTAGCGGGCAGCTCCTACAATGAGCAGTTCTTC
CASSVLAGSSYNEQFF
>-|TRBJ2-7|TRBV28|15|TRBD1
TGTGCCAGCAGAACCCGGGACAGGGGATTTTACGAGCAGTACTTC
CASRTRDRGFYEQYF
>-|TRBJ1-3|TRBV7-8|16|TRBD1
TGTGCCAGCAGCCCTCGAGGGGGCGCAACTGGAAACACCATATATTTT
CASSPRGGATGNTIYF
>-|TRBJ2-2|TRBV7-2|16|TRBD1
TGTGCCAGCAGCGCTAGACAGGGGGCAAACACCGGGGAGCTGTTTTTT
CASSARQGANTGELFF
>-|TRBJ1-6|TRBV7-2|19|-
TGTGCCAGCAGCTTAGGTCTGGGGCAGGGTAGCCCCGTGGATTCACCCCTCCACTTT
CASSLGLGQGSPVDSPLHF
>-|TRBJ2-1|TRBV29-1|12|TRBD1
TGCAGCGTTGAGGGACAGGGCTATGAGCAGTTCTTC
CSVEGQGYEQFF
>-|TRBJ2-3|TRBV7-9|16|TRBD2
TGTGCCAGCAGTCCGGCTAGCGGGGGGTTGGCAGATACGCAGTATTTT
CASSPASGGLADTQYF
>-|TRBJ1-6|TRBV25-1|17|TRBD1
TGTGCCAGCAGTGAAAATACAGGGGGACCCTATAATTCACCCCTCCACTTT
CASSENTGGPYNSPLHF
>few|TRBJ1-4|TRBV5-1|14|TRBD1
TGCGCCAGCAGCTTAGGGGGCACTAATGAAAAACTGTTTTTT
CASSLGGTNEKLFF
>-|TRBJ2-1|TRBV24-1|14|-
TGTGCCACCAGTAATGCAGGGGCCTCCAATGAGCAGTTCTTC
CATSNAGASNEQFF